The 16 T cell receptor beta chains given below trace back to one sample, sequenced in a study of cytotoxic CD8 clonotypes in ibrutinib-treated CLL. Sequenced by immunoSEQ multiplex PCR; TCRdb stores in-frame clones only, minus some. This sample has around 130,000 clones, with approximately 81% found just once. The source was PBMCs, collected after 24 months of ibrutinib treatment. The receptors originated from a human donor with chronic lymphocytic leukemia.

Only one count was recorded for this clone. The V and J genes are TRBV18 and TRBJ1-2, with no clear D. Germline V lookup: CDR1 KGHSH, CDR2 LQKENI. The ends were cut back, 2 bases at V and 8 bases at J, with 9 bases in the middle. The CDR3 consists of 12 residues. The CDR3 spells CASSPTEWGYTF. CDR3 nucleotide sequence: TGTGCCAGCTCACCAACCGAATGGGGCTACACCTTC.

The rearrangement links TRBV15 to TRBJ2-2; maybe TRBD2 (6 bases). The V gene's germline CDR1 is LNHNV and CDR2 YYDKDF (reference sequence). V gave up 0 bases and J gave up 2 bases, with 10 bases separating them. There are 16 residues in the CDR3. The CDR3 loop reads CATSREPGLNTGELFF. CDR3 nucleotide sequence: TGTGCCACCAGCAGAGAACCGGGACTCAACACCGGGGAGCTGTTTTTT.

The rearrangement uses TRBV19 and TRBJ1-1; D is uncertain. Germline CDR1 and CDR2: LNHDA and SQIVND (reference sequence). V lost 7 bases and J lost 0, with 9 bases in between. The CDR3 is 13 amino acids. The CDR3 nucleotides read TGTGCCAGTAACAATGAGATGAACACTGAAGCTTTCTTT. It codes for CASNNEMNTEAFF.

The rearrangement joins TRBV18 to TRBJ2-2; D remains ambiguous. V lost 2 bases, J lost 4 bases, and 11 bases lay in between. Looked up from germline, CDR1 is KGHSH and CDR2 is LQKENI. The CDR3 loop spans 15 amino acids. The chain's CDR3 is CASSPTVEFTGELFF. Here the CDR3 DNA reads TGTGCCAGCTCACCAACCGTAGAGTTCACCGGGGAGCTGTTTTTT.

V gene TRBV25-1 combines with J gene TRBJ1-6; no firm D call. The CDR3 has 12 amino acids. The ends were cut back, 4 bases at V and 5 bases at J, with 3 bases in the middle. The germline CDR1 and CDR2 sequences are MGHDK and SYGVNS. The CDR3 loop reads CASSGNNSPLHF. CDR3 nucleotide sequence: TGTGCCAGCAGTGGGAATAATTCACCCCTCCACTTT. Together with reference TRBV25-1 and TRBJ1-6, the CDR3 gives the full variable domain: EADIYQTPRYLVIGTGKKITLECSQTMGHDKMYWYQQDPGMELHLIHYSYGVNSTEKGDLSSESTVSRIRTEHFPLTLESARPSHTSQYLCASSGNNSPLHFGNGTRLTVT.

This clone was recorded once. This chain uses TRBV30 with TRBJ2-7, with a tentative D call TRBD1 (6 bases). Germline V gene lookup returns CDR1 GTSNPN and CDR2 SVGIG (reference sequence). V lost 8 bases, J lost 7 bases, and 18 bases lay in between. The CDR3 has 12 residues. In nucleotides, the CDR3 is TGTGCCGGCAAACAGGGCACGGGGGAGCAGTACTTC. Its protein is CAGKQGTGEQYF.

This chain connects TRBV5-4 to TRBJ2-3; 9 bases fit TRBD2. This CDR3 contains 16 residues. The germline CDR1 and CDR2 sequences are SGHNT and YYREEE (reference sequence). J was trimmed by 0 bases and V by 4 bases; bases with no gene match: 6. CDR3 amino acids: CASSRGAGGSTDTQYF. The CDR3 DNA is TGTGCCAGCAGCCGAGGAGCGGGGGGCAGCACAGATACGCAGTATTTT.

The chain links TRBV28 to TRBJ2-5; 9 bases match TRBD1. The J call may be mistaken, given a closer DNA end match to TRBJ2-7. The CDR3 is 15 amino acids. Germline-derived CDR1 and CDR2 are MDHEN and SYDVKM. DNA of the CDR3: TGTGCCAGCAGTACCGTTGACAGGGGGTCCTACGAGCAGTACTTC. Its protein product is CASSTVDRGSYEQYF.

The chain is built from TRBV5-4 and TRBJ1-4; D unclear. Trimming cost V 4 bases and J 4 bases, with 11 bases left between them. The germline gives CDR1 SGHNT, CDR2 YYREEE (reference sequence). This CDR3 contains 14 residues. The CDR3 loop is CASSLGGFNEKLFF. The DNA for the CDR3 is TGTGCCAGCAGCCTGGGTGGATTTAATGAAAAACTGTTTTTT. The full variable domain, rest sourced from reference TRBV5-4 and TRBJ1-4, is ETGVTQSPTHLIKTRGQQVTLRCSSQSGHNTVSWYQQALGQGPQFIFQYYREEENGRGNFPPRFSGLQFPNYSSELNVNALELDDSALYLCASSLGGFNEKLFFGSGTQLSVL.

The CDR3 nucleotides read TGTGCCAGCAGCCGGGACAGGGAAGGTTCACCCCTCCACTTT. It yields the protein CASSRDREGSPLHF. The genes are TRBV11-2 and TRBJ1-6, with 9 bases aligning to TRBD1. There are 14 residues in the CDR3. Trimming cost V 5 bases and J 9 bases; bases outside gene matches: 5. In germline, CDR1 is SGHAT, CDR2 FQNNGV.

The CDR3 coding sequence is TGTGCCCGCCAAGGGTCAGGTCCGTCCCAGTACTTC. It codes for CARQGSGPSQYF. The V and J genes are TRBV30 and TRBJ2-5; D is unresolved. The CDR3 totals 12 residues. Trimming cost V 8 bases and J 9 bases, with 19 bases left between them. Germline V CDR1 and CDR2: GTSNPN, SVGIG (reference sequence).

This clone has a single count. The chain has TRBV7-3 and TRBJ2-1; tentatively, D is TRBD1 or TRBD2 (6 bases each). V shed 5 bases and J shed 4 bases, with 15 bases lying between them. Germline V gene sequence: CDR1 SGHTA, CDR2 FQGTGA. This CDR3 comprises 15 residues. The CDR3 nucleotides are TGTGCCAGCAGCACACTGATAGGGGGGTACAATGAGCAGTTCTTC. Translated, it gives CASSTLIGGYNEQFF.

The chain uses TRBV5-4 and TRBJ2-2; weak D call: TRBD1 (6 bases). This CDR3 is 15 amino acids long. Trimming took 1 base from V and 2 from J, leaving 9 bases between them. From germline, CDR1 is SGHNT and CDR2 YYREEE (reference sequence). The CDR3 DNA reads TGTGCCAGCAGCTTGAAACAGGGCAACACCGGGGAGCTGTTTTTT. Its protein is CASSLKQGNTGELFF.

There are a few counts of this clone. The chain is built from TRBV5-1 and TRBJ1-5; tentative D call: TRBD1 (5 bases). Trimming shortened V by 0 bases and J by 3 bases, and 10 bases separated the two germline ends. The CDR3 runs 15 residues. The germline V gene has CDR1 SGHRS and CDR2 YFSETQ. DNA of the CDR3: TGCGCCAGCAGCTTGGAGGGGATTGACAATCAGCCCCAGCATTTT. Translated: CASSLEGIDNQPQHF.

This clone appeared once. The V and J genes are TRBV7-2 and TRBJ2-7, with TRBD1 matching 7 bases. The CDR3 is made up of 14 amino acids. J gave up 2 bases and V 5 bases, and 6 bases lay outside the gene matches. Germline lookup yields CDR1 SGHTA and CDR2 FQGNSA. The CDR3 nucleotides read TGTGCCAGCAGCACCTCAGGGGGTCCCTACGAGCAGTACTTC. Its protein is CASSTSGGPYEQYF.

The chain's CDR3 is CSATGNSYEQYF. In DNA form, the CDR3 reads TGCAGCGCTACAGGGAACTCCTACGAGCAGTACTTC. This chain uses TRBV29-1 with TRBJ2-7, with D perhaps matching TRBD1 (6 bases). The V end was cut by 7 bases, the J end by 0 bases, with 10 bases between. CDR3 size: 12 residues. Germline lookup yields CDR1 SQVTM and CDR2 ANQGSEA.